Shown below are 20 T cell receptor beta chains from a single sample sequenced in a study of CXCR3-negative and CXCR3-positive naive CD8 T cells. Study-wide findings and caveats: CXCR3-expressing naive cells carried TRB CDR3s more hydrophobic than those of CXCR3-negative naive cells.

What these receptors recognize is not known. With UMI labels, 5' RACE was used to prepare the TRB cDNA libraries. TCRdb reprocessed the 5' RACE reads and reports one entry per CDR3 protein, with no DNA. In all, the sample yields nearly 90,000 distinct CDR3 sequences. Sample: naive CXCR3+ CD8+ T cells from blood. Subset reported: CD45RO-CCR7+CD27+CD95- naive CD8+ T cells expressing CXCR3 (TNR3+). The source is a human donor in good health. Some clones in this sample may be carry-over from other donors' samples.

The V and J genes are TRBV29-1 and TRBJ2-1; TCRdb's D call, TRBD2, is unchecked because there is no DNA. The CDR3 consists of 17 residues. Germline V gene sequence: CDR1 SQVTM, CDR2 ANQGSEA. CDR3: CSVDALGRGGSYNEQFF.

This sequence joins TRBV20-1 and TRBJ1-1. The germline V gene encodes CDR1 DFQATT and CDR2 SNEGSKA (reference sequence). This CDR3 spans 12 amino acids. Here the CDR3 reads CSASEGNTEAFF.

The chain is built from TRBV5-1 and TRBJ2-7; there is no DNA to check the TCRdb D call of TRBD1. The CDR3 is 14 residues long. Germline CDR1 SGHRS, CDR2 YFSETQ. The chain's CDR3 is CASSSGTASYEQYF.

This chain uses TRBV12-3 or TRBV12-4 with TRBJ1-5; lacking DNA, the TRBD1 call made by TCRdb goes unchecked. The CDR3 loop spans 12 amino acids. CDR3 amino acids: CASSGDREPQHF.

V gene TRBV7-9 combines with J gene TRBJ2-3. Germline CDR1 SEHNR, CDR2 FQNEAQ (reference sequence). The CDR3 sequence is 13 residues long. The chain's CDR3 is CASTNIDTDTQYF.

The chain couples TRBV20-1 to TRBJ2-7; TCRdb names TRBD1, which stays unverified in the absence of DNA. Germline CDR1 is DFQATT and CDR2 is SNEGSKA (reference sequence). The CDR3 covers 14 residues. The CDR3 here is CSAPCTGATYEQYF.

The chain combines TRBV7-8 with TRBJ2-3. Germline V gene data show CDR1 as SGHVS and CDR2 as FQNEAQ. The CDR3 totals 13 residues. The CDR3 loop is CASSSESTDTQYF.

V is TRBV28 and J is TRBJ2-7; TCRdb calls TRBD1, which cannot be checked without DNA. Germline loops: CDR1 MDHEN, CDR2 SYDVKM. The CDR3 totals 17 residues. The CDR3: CASSLPGQIRTPYEQYF.

The CDR3 loop is CASSSTFGPSWFGTDTQYF. This chain joins TRBV28 and TRBJ2-3; checking the TCRdb D call of TRBD2 is not possible without DNA. Germline-derived CDR1 and CDR2 are MDHEN and SYDVKM. The CDR3 covers 19 residues.

This rearrangement joins TRBV28 to TRBJ2-5; lacking DNA, the TRBD2 call made by TCRdb goes unchecked. Germline V gives CDR1 MDHEN, CDR2 SYDVKM. This CDR3 has 15 amino acids. CDR3 amino acids: CASSLMAGGQETQYF.

The chain has TRBV7-9 and TRBJ2-1. CDR3 length: 14 residues. Per the germline V gene, CDR1 is SEHNR and CDR2 is FQNEAQ (reference sequence). The CDR3 sequence: CASSLVAKGNEQFF. Full variable domain (outside the CDR3, taken from reference TRBV7-9 and TRBJ2-1): DTGVSQNPRHKITKRGQNVTFRCDPISEHNRLYWYRQTLGQGPEFLTYFQNEAQLEKSRLLSDRFSAERPKGSFSTLEIQRTEQGDSAMYLCASSLVAKGNEQFFGPGTRLTVL.

V gene TRBV10-1 combines with J gene TRBJ1-1. The CDR3 sequence is 14 residues long. The germline gives CDR1 WNHNN, CDR2 SYGVQD (reference sequence). CDR3 in amino acids: CASSDGVTNTEAFF.

This rearrangement joins TRBV27 to TRBJ2-1; TCRdb proposes TRBD1, but this gene call is untestable without DNA. CDR1 is MNHEY, CDR2 SMNVEV, per germline (reference sequence). The CDR3 contains 15 residues. CDR3 amino acids: CASTHHLGAANEQFF.

The J gene is TRBJ2-4, the V gene TRBV7-9; the D call from TCRdb, TRBD1, cannot be confirmed without DNA. Germline CDR1 and CDR2: SEHNR and FQNEAQ (reference sequence). CDR3 length equals 13 residues. The CDR3 protein is CASSPGLENIQYF.

The genes are TRBV20-1 and TRBJ2-3; TCRdb calls TRBD1, which cannot be checked without DNA. The CDR3 totals 14 residues. CDR1 DFQATT and CDR2 SNEGSKA come from the germline V gene (reference sequence). Here the CDR3 reads CSARPLARTDTQYF.

V and J are TRBV12-3 or TRBV12-4 and TRBJ1-4. CDR3 length equals 15 residues. The CDR3 here is CASSLGAATNEKLFF.

The rearrangement joins TRBV4-2 to TRBJ2-2. This CDR3 has 13 residues. The germline CDR1 and CDR2 sequences are LGHNA and YNFKEQ. This chain's CDR3 is CASSQYLTGELFF.

The chain recombines TRBV6-2 or TRBV6-3 with TRBJ2-3. CDR3 length: 14 amino acids. The V gene's germline CDR1 is MNHEY and CDR2 SVGEGT. Here the CDR3 reads CASSYPAGTDTQYF.

The chain employs TRBV5-6 and TRBJ2-3. Germline loops: CDR1 SGHDT, CDR2 YYEEEE. The CDR3 spans 16 residues. This CDR3 is CASSLAVQYAADTQYF.

The V gene is TRBV29-1, the J gene TRBJ2-3; the D call from TCRdb, TRBD1, cannot be confirmed without DNA. Germline V gives CDR1 SQVTM, CDR2 ANQGSEA. The CDR3 covers 14 residues. The CDR3 spells CSVGTGDNTDTQYF.